This TCR beta chain was captured in a study of blood T cell repertoires in COVID-19. Followed over time, Seattle patients had been enrolled while infection was active. Libraries were prepared by immunoSEQ multiplex PCR; TCRdb keeps only in-frame clonotypes and omits some of them. The sample lists some 190,000 clones; roughly 88% were seen once. Germline V gives CDR1 SNHLY, CDR2 FYNNEI. V dropped 8 bases and J dropped 3 bases, with 13 bases sitting between them. The length of the CDR3 is 14 residues. Sequencing was carried out using peripheral blood. This clonotype was obtained from a man of 80 years or more with COVID-19, enrolled during active disease. The chain is built from TRBV2 and TRBJ2-2, with D tentatively TRBD2 (5 bases). CDR3 loop: CASAERFYTGELFF. Here the CDR3 DNA reads TGTGCCAGCGCGGAGCGGTTTTACACCGGGGAGCTGTTTTTT.